This passage covers 25 T cell receptor beta chains from one sample sequenced in a study of patients and donors after allogeneic stem cell transplantation. TCRdb ran MiXCR on the RT-PCR reads and lists one entry per CDR3 protein. The table has a few hundred thousand distinct CDR3 sequences, less than 15% seen once; the top ten hold about 9.9%. Source material: blood, either unsorted or a sorted T cell fraction (not recorded which). These receptors all stem from a human donor who was either an allogeneic HSCT recipient or a stem cell or donor lymphocyte infusion donor (not recorded which). It is not recorded whose cells these are; they may come from a transplant donor.

This clonotype showed up many times. The rearrangement uses TRBV6-1 and TRBJ1-1; 7 bases agree with TRBD1. The length of the CDR3 is 14 residues. The J segment lost 5 bases and the V segment lost 5 bases, leaving 8 bases of the junction unmatched. Germline lookup yields CDR1 MNHNS and CDR2 SASEGT. CDR3 loop: CASSRQGGLTEAFF. CDR3 coding DNA: TGTGCCAGCAGTCGACAGGGCGGGTTGACTGAAGCTTTCTTT.

This clonotype was seen a handful of times. The chain recombines TRBV12-3 or TRBV12-4 with TRBJ2-3, with D unresolved. The CDR3 covers 16 residues. The ends were cut back, 4 bases at V and 3 bases at J, with 17 bases in the middle. CDR3 loop: CASSSYGGRRTDTQYF. CDR3 nucleotides: TGTGCCAGCAGTTCTTACGGCGGTAGAAGAACAGATACGCAGTATTTT.

The CDR3 region is CAWRWKSYEQYF. The CDR3 DNA follows: TGTGCCTGGAGGTGGAAGTCCTACGAGCAGTACTTC. This chain links TRBV30 with TRBJ2-7; D ambiguous. Trimming removed 3 bases from V and 1 base from J, with 7 bases in between. CDR3 size: 12 residues. CDR1 GTSNPN and CDR2 SVGIG come from the germline V gene (reference sequence).

V is TRBV25-1 and J is TRBJ1-2, with TRBD1 matching 7 bases. Losses at the gene ends were 7 bases for V and 1 base for J; bases not matched to a gene: 6. The CDR3 totals 14 residues. Germline CDR1 is MGHDK and CDR2 is SYGVNS. The CDR3 sequence is CASIFRDSNYGYTF. The DNA for the CDR3 is TGTGCCAGCATATTTCGGGACAGTAACTATGGCTACACCTTC.

This clonotype was counted at least ten times. V usage is TRBV5-8 and J usage is TRBJ1-5, with D tentatively TRBD1 (6 bases). This CDR3 is built from 14 residues. From germline, CDR1 is SGHTS and CDR2 YDEGEE. V was trimmed by 4 bases and J by 3 bases, leaving 11 bases between them. CDR3 residues: CASSGDTSNQPQHF. The CDR3 DNA sequence: TGTGCCAGCAGCGGGGACACCTCCAATCAGCCCCAGCATTTT.

The CDR3 nucleotides are TGTGCCATCAGGCCCGACAGGGGGAGATACAATGAGCAGTTCTTC. Translation: CAIRPDRGRYNEQFF. The chain joins TRBV10-3 to TRBJ2-1; TRBD1 matches at 9 bases. CDR1 is ENHRY and CDR2 is SYGVKD in the germline V gene. V lost 6 bases, J lost 4 bases, and 7 bases stayed unmatched. The CDR3 runs 15 residues.

This clonotype has a handful of counts. The chain joins TRBV10-3 to TRBJ2-3; 8 positions match TRBD1. Germline CDR1 reads ENHRY; CDR2 reads SYGVKD. The CDR3 is made up of 16 amino acids. Losses at the gene ends were 4 bases for V and 5 bases for J; bases not matched to a gene: 11. The CDR3 DNA sequence: TGTGCCATCAGTGGACAGGGGACGGTGACTGAAGATACGCAGTATTTT. Translation: CAISGQGTVTEDTQYF.

Written as DNA, the CDR3 is TGTGCCAGCAGCCAAGTACGAGGGGTTGGCAATCAGCCCCAGCATTTT. Translation: CASSQVRGVGNQPQHF. V and J are TRBV4-2 and TRBJ1-5; perhaps TRBD1 as D (5 bases). V was clipped by 1 base and J by 2 bases, with 12 bases between them. This CDR3 has 16 residues. Germline V CDR1 and CDR2: LGHNA, YNFKEQ.

J is TRBJ2-3 and V is TRBV2, with TRBD2 matching 9 bases. The CDR3 spans 14 residues. Germline V gene sequence: CDR1 SNHLY, CDR2 FYNNEI. Trimming removed 7 bases from V and 2 bases from J; junction bases left unmatched: 4. CDR3 region: CASKAGGPTDTQYF. In DNA form, the CDR3 reads TGTGCCAGCAAAGCGGGAGGACCCACAGATACGCAGTATTTT.

In the case of this clonotype: A junction boundary mismatches the germline segment, possibly from a read error. J is TRBJ2-1 and V is TRBV7-7; D gene ambiguous. CDR3 size: 16 residues. Germline CDR1 reads SSHAT; CDR2 reads FNYEAQ (reference sequence). The CDR3 DNA follows: TGTGCTAGCAGCTTGCAAGGACCCCCACTATACAATGAGCAGTTCTTC. This sequence encodes CASSLQGPPLYNEQFF.

V gene TRBV6-1 combines with J gene TRBJ1-5; D unresolved. The CDR3 contains 13 residues. V shed 9 bases and J shed 7 bases, with 16 bases lying between them. CDR1 and CDR2 (germline): MNHNS, SASEGT. The CDR3 region has the DNA TGTGCCAGTACATTTGGGCCCTGGCAGCCCCAGCATTTT. It codes for CASTFGPWQPQHF.

This clonotype has just a few counts. This sequence joins TRBV10-3 and TRBJ1-1, with D perhaps TRBD1 (5 bases). CDR1 is ENHRY, CDR2 SYGVKD, per germline. The CDR3 loop spans 14 amino acids. V was pared by 6 bases and J by 1 base, with 12 bases between. The CDR3 DNA is TGTGCCATCAGGGCGACAGACTCGAACACTGAAGCTTTCTTT. Amino acids: CAIRATDSNTEAFF.

The CDR3 DNA sequence: TGTGCTAGTGGCCTCGACAGGGGTTCAACACAGACCCTGGGCACTGAAGCTTTCTTT. Amino acid sequence: CASGLDRGSTQTLGTEAFF. The V and J genes are TRBV12-5 and TRBJ1-1; 8 bases agree with TRBD1. Unmatched junction bases numbered 22, after V lost 6 bases and J lost 4 bases. This CDR3 comprises 19 residues. CDR1 and CDR2 from the germline V gene are LGHNT and FRNRAP. The whole variable domain, filled in from reference TRBV12-5 and TRBJ1-1, reads DARVTQTPRHKVTEMGQEVTMRCQPILGHNTVFWYRQTMMQGLELLAYFRNRAPLDDSGMPKDRFSAEMPDATLATLKIQPSEPRDSAVYFCASGLDRGSTQTLGTEAFFGQGTRLTVV.

This clonotype occurred many times. The CDR3 DNA reads as TGCAGCGGGGGGGAAGAGACCCAGTACTTC. It codes for CSGGEETQYF. The genes are TRBV29-1 and TRBJ2-5, with a weak D call TRBD2 (6 bases). Germline CDR1 is SQVTM and CDR2 is ANQGSEA. V dropped 7 bases and J dropped 3 bases, with 6 bases sitting between them. There are 10 residues in the CDR3.

This clonotype was seen a handful of times. The gene calls are TRBV18 and TRBJ1-5, with D possibly being TRBD1 (6 bases). Germline V CDR1 and CDR2: KGHSH, LQKENI. This CDR3 spans 16 amino acids. V lost 3 bases and J lost 3, with 15 bases in between. This chain's CDR3 is CASSPGDGGSNQPQHF. Written as DNA, the CDR3 is TGTGCCAGCTCACCGGGGGACGGGGGCTCCAATCAGCCCCAGCATTTT.

This clonotype has a count of ten or more. The genes are TRBV29-1 and TRBJ2-1; D is undetermined. The V and J ends lost 0 bases and 1 base respectively, with 13 bases between them. The CDR3 runs to 16 residues. Germline V gene lookup returns CDR1 SQVTM and CDR2 ANQGSEA. CDR3 loop: CSVEDLWRTSYNEQFF. DNA of the CDR3: TGCAGCGTTGAAGATCTGTGGCGAACTTCCTACAATGAGCAGTTCTTC.

This clonotype was observed a few times. This chain connects TRBV24-1 to TRBJ2-5; possible D gene TRBD1, 6 bases. Germline CDR1 and CDR2: KGHDR and SFDVKD. Trimming took 9 bases from V and 0 from J, leaving 16 bases between them. This CDR3 is 15 amino acids long. CDR3 sequence: CATPPWGLYQETQYF. Here the CDR3 DNA reads TGTGCCACCCCTCCTTGGGGGCTGTACCAAGAGACCCAGTACTTC.

This clonotype was recorded many times. In nucleotides, the CDR3 is TGTGCCAGCAGCCGGGACAGAAGCTCCTACGAGCAGTACTTC. This codes for CASSRDRSSYEQYF. The chain is built from TRBV7-2 and TRBJ2-7; 7 bases agree with TRBD1. The CDR3 is 14 residues long. The trim removed 5 bases at V and 0 bases at J, leaving 4 bases unmatched. Germline CDR1 SGHTA, CDR2 FQGNSA.

Within the sample, this clonotype is medium-sized. The chain recombines TRBV6-5 with TRBJ2-7, with D maybe TRBD2 (7 bases). The germline CDR1 and CDR2 sequences are MNHEY and SVGAGI. The CDR3 length is 12 residues. With 2 bases removed from V and 6 bases from J, the gap between germline ends came to 8 bases. CDR3 sequence: CASSYRGGEQYF. CDR3 DNA: TGTGCCAGCAGTTACAGGGGGGGCGAGCAGTACTTC.

The chain is built from TRBV5-4 and TRBJ2-3; D tentatively reads TRBD1 or TRBD2 (6 bases each). The CDR3 length is 16 residues. Germline values: CDR1 SGHNT, CDR2 YYREEE (reference sequence). Trimming stripped 0 bases from V and 2 bases from J, with 13 bases between. The CDR3 sequence: CASSLERGPDTDTQYF. The CDR3 DNA reads TGTGCCAGCAGCTTGGAACGGGGGCCAGACACAGATACGCAGTATTTT. Full variable domain (remainder filled in from reference TRBV5-4 and TRBJ2-3): ETGVTQSPTHLIKTRGQQVTLRCSSQSGHNTVSWYQQALGQGPQFIFQYYREEENGRGNFPPRFSGLQFPNYSSELNVNALELDDSALYLCASSLERGPDTDTQYFGPGTRLTVL.

This chain uses TRBV7-6 with TRBJ1-3, with TRBD1 matching 7 bases. This CDR3 spans 16 amino acids. From germline, CDR1 is SGHVS and CDR2 FNYEAQ. The trim removed 3 bases at V and 5 bases at J, leaving 10 bases unmatched. Here the CDR3 DNA reads TGTGCCAGCAGCTTGGGCCCACAGGGGCGGAGAAACACCATATATTTT. This encodes CASSLGPQGRRNTIYF.

This clonotype came up many times. The genes are TRBV30 and TRBJ1-5; 8 bases line up with TRBD1. J gave up 7 bases and V 0 bases, and 5 bases lay outside the gene matches. CDR3 length: 14 amino acids. Germline assignment: CDR1 GTSNPN and CDR2 SVGIG (reference sequence). CDR3 in amino acids: CAWSVGQGGQPQHF. The CDR3 DNA reads as TGTGCCTGGAGTGTTGGACAGGGAGGGCAGCCCCAGCATTTT. The full variable domain, rest sourced from reference TRBV30 and TRBJ1-5, is SQTIHQWPATLVQPVGSPLSLECTVEGTSNPNLYWYRQAAGRGLQLLFYSVGIGQISSEVPQNLSASRPQDRQFILSSKKLLLSDSGFYLCAWSVGQGGQPQHFGDGTRLSIL.

The J gene is TRBJ2-1, the V gene TRBV18; TRBD2 agrees at 12 bases. This CDR3 comprises 18 residues. Germline V gives CDR1 KGHSH, CDR2 LQKENI. V shed 3 bases and J 0 bases; nucleotides not matched to a gene: 6. The CDR3 sequence: CASSPATSGRSSYNEQFF. The CDR3 coding sequence is TGTGCCAGCTCACCGGCGACTAGCGGGAGAAGCTCCTACAATGAGCAGTTCTTC.

The chain recombines TRBV5-1 with TRBJ2-2, with 9 bases matching TRBD1. Per the germline V gene, CDR1 is SGHRS and CDR2 is YFSETQ. Trimming cost V 4 bases and J 2 bases; bases outside gene matches: 6. CDR3 length: 16 amino acids. CDR3 protein: CASSPRQGGNTGELFF. CDR3 coding DNA: TGCGCCAGCAGCCCCAGACAGGGGGGAAACACCGGGGAGCTGTTTTTT.

The V call is TRBV24-1, the J call TRBJ2-1, with D perhaps assigned TRBD1 or TRBD2 (5 bases each). CDR1 KGHDR and CDR2 SFDVKD come from the germline V gene. Between the trimmed V and J ends, which lost 5 bases and 8 bases, there was a span of 9 bases. The length of the CDR3 is 12 residues. The DNA of the CDR3 is TGTGCCACCAGTGGGACGGGGCATGAGCAGTTCTTC. It codes for CATSGTGHEQFF.